The T cell receptor beta chain under discussion was sequenced for a study of T cells in Graves' hyperthyroidism and ophthalmopathy. Broader study findings: Most thyroid clonotypes expanded above 0.001 appeared in blood too.

As for this clonotype: What it recognizes is unknown.

Trimming took 1 base from V and 1 from J, leaving 16 bases between them. The CDR3 length is 17 residues. The germline V gene encodes CDR1 LNHDA and CDR2 SQIVND (reference sequence). Amplification of TCR beta CDR3 regions was performed using RNA transcripts as template. During a first-round RT-PCR of the TCR CDR3, the HTBI primer set was used. Using its own MiXCR run on the multiplex PCR reads, TCRdb lists one record per CDR3 protein. The sample has more than 550,000 distinct CDR3 sequences, 45% seen once. The specimen was peripheral blood or thyroid tissue (not recorded which). The receptor was isolated from an adult man with Graves' disease, either hyperthyroidism or ophthalmopathy (not recorded which). The chain joins TRBV19 to TRBJ1-2; D is perhaps TRBD1 (5 bases). The CDR3 DNA reads TGTGCCAGTAGTATAGTGCGGGGACCGAGGGATAACTATGGCTACACCTTC. This codes for CASSIVRGPRDNYGYTF.